A single sample is the source of the 16 T cell receptor beta chains below, sequenced in a study of cytomegalovirus exposure and HLA in healthy donors. Primers included in the PCR were 60 Vbeta and 13 Jbeta primers. Assay used: immunoSEQ multiplex PCR; TCRdb lists only in-frame clones, some missing. The table lists about 150,000 clones, roughly 72% of them singletons. The sequencing sample was made of PBMCs. The source of these receptors is a man in his forties in good health and CMV-seronegative.

The V and J genes are TRBV30 and TRBJ2-7; 9 nucleotides agree with TRBD2. Trimming removed 8 bases from V and 1 base from J; junction bases left unmatched: 6. The CDR3 runs 13 residues. The V gene's germline CDR1 is GTSNPN and CDR2 SVGIG (reference sequence). CDR3: CAGTAGGSYEQYF. The CDR3 bases are TGTGCCGGAACCGCGGGGGGGTCCTACGAGCAGTACTTC. Full variable domain (missing parts from reference TRBV30 and TRBJ2-7): SQTIHQWPATLVQPVGSPLSLECTVEGTSNPNLYWYRQAAGRGLQLLFYSVGIGQISSEVPQNLSASRPQDRQFILSSKKLLLSDSGFYLCAGTAGGSYEQYFGPGTRLTVT.

The chain has TRBV5-1 and TRBJ2-7; 10 bases match TRBD1. CDR1 and CDR2 from the germline V gene are SGHRS and YFSETQ. V was clipped by 0 bases and J by 5 bases; unmatched bases: 5. This CDR3 spans 15 amino acids. This chain's CDR3 is CASSLAGTGAHEQYF. CDR3 in DNA: TGCGCCAGCAGCTTGGCCGGGACAGGGGCCCACGAGCAGTACTTC.

This chain's CDR3 is CASSPRAGYEQYF. CDR3 nucleotides: TGTGCCAGCAGCCCTAGGGCGGGCTACGAGCAGTACTTC. The genes are TRBV11-2 and TRBJ2-7; TRBD2 is a possible D gene (5 bases). This CDR3 region has 13 residues. The germline gives CDR1 SGHAT, CDR2 FQNNGV. The V and J ends lost 5 bases and 3 bases respectively, with 11 bases between them. The full variable domain, its missing parts supplied by reference TRBV11-2 and TRBJ2-7, is EAGVAQSPRYKIIEKRQSVAFWCNPISGHATLYWYQQILGQGPKLLIQFQNNGVVDDSQLPKDRFSAERLKGVDSTLKIQPAKLEDSAVYLCASSPRAGYEQYFGPGTRLTVT.

The chain employs TRBV6-5 and TRBJ2-5; maybe TRBD1 (8 bases). Germline-derived CDR1 and CDR2 are MNHEY and SVGAGI. Trimming removed 6 bases at V and 11 bases at J, with 16 bases between. The CDR3 loop spans 12 amino acids. The CDR3 sequence: CASSPTGGEQYF. DNA of the CDR3: TGTGCCAGCAGCCCTACAGGGGGGGAGCAGTACTTC.

The chain joins TRBV4-1 to TRBJ2-2; 8 bases agree with TRBD2. The V segment lost 1 base and the J segment 5 bases; nucleotides outside the gene matches: 9. In germline, CDR1 is MGHRA, CDR2 YSYEKL. The CDR3 consists of 17 residues. The CDR3 sequence: CASSQGSAGGGTGELFF. Here the CDR3 DNA reads TGCGCCAGCAGCCAAGGGTCGGCGGGAGGAGGTACCGGGGAGCTGTTTTTT.

This chain uses TRBV27 with TRBJ2-5, with 9 bases aligning to TRBD1. Looked up from germline, CDR1 is MNHEY and CDR2 is SMNVEV (reference sequence). CDR3 size: 16 residues. Trimming cost V 2 bases and J 0 bases; bases outside gene matches: 4. The CDR3 spells CASSLKGTGYQETQYF. The CDR3 nucleotides read TGTGCCAGCAGTTTAAAGGGGACAGGGTACCAAGAGACCCAGTACTTC.

Details on this clone: Germline and junction disagree at one end, which may indicate a read error. The chain couples TRBV19 to TRBJ2-6; D is perhaps TRBD1 (5 bases). CDR1 is LNHDA, CDR2 SQIVND, per germline (reference sequence). This CDR3 spans 17 amino acids. Written as DNA, the CDR3 is TGTGCCAGTAGTACCCGCGGCGCCCCCTCTGGGGCCAACGGCCTGACTTTC. It specifies CASSTRGAPSGANGLTF.

CDR3 bases: TGTGCCAGCAGTTACACTAGCGGGGGAAGCACAGATACGCAGTATTTT. Its protein product is CASSYTSGGSTDTQYF. V is TRBV6-5 and J is TRBJ2-3; 11 bases are shared with TRBD2. The V segment lost 2 bases and the J segment 0 bases; nucleotides outside the gene matches: 1. The CDR3 loop spans 16 amino acids. In germline, CDR1 is MNHEY, CDR2 SVGAGI.

In its sample, this clone was seen a few times. The rearrangement joins TRBV27 to TRBJ1-4; 8 bases agree with TRBD1. Germline CDR1 and CDR2: MNHEY and SMNVEV (reference sequence). This CDR3 has 15 amino acids. V was pared by 8 bases and J by 4 bases, with 9 bases of the junction left unmatched. CDR3 sequence reads: CASATGVVFNEKLFF. The CDR3 DNA is TGTGCCAGCGCGACAGGGGTTGTGTTTAATGAAAAACTGTTTTTT.

CDR3 nucleotides: TGTGCCAGCAAGGAGGATAACTATGGCTACACCTTC. As protein: CASKEDNYGYTF. The V call is TRBV6-5, the J call TRBJ1-2; D call uncertain. V was cut by 7 bases and J by 1 base, with 7 bases left in between. The germline gives CDR1 MNHEY, CDR2 SVGAGI. The CDR3 runs to 12 residues.

This clone has a single count. The chain employs TRBV5-4 and TRBJ2-1; TRBD1 matches at 9 bases. J was trimmed by 1 base and V by 4 bases; bases with no gene match: 6. This CDR3 is 16 amino acids long. In germline, CDR1 is SGHNT, CDR2 YYREEE (reference sequence). CDR3: CASSPTGGKSYNEQFF. The CDR3 nucleotides are TGTGCCAGCAGCCCCACAGGGGGCAAGTCCTACAATGAGCAGTTCTTC.

This clone was recorded a few times. The chain has TRBV7-6 and TRBJ1-4, with D possibly matching TRBD1 (6 bases). The V end was cut by 1 base, the J end by 8 bases, with 17 bases between. This CDR3 region has 16 residues. CDR1 SGHVS and CDR2 FNYEAQ come from the germline V gene. The CDR3 is CASSLELWTRGEKLFF. The CDR3 DNA follows: TGTGCCAGCAGCTTAGAGCTTTGGACCAGGGGCGAAAAACTGTTTTTT.

This chain joins TRBV21-1 and TRBJ2-1; the table's D call, TRBD1, has no DNA check behind it. TRBV21-1 constitutes a pseudogene. CDR3 length: 15 residues. CDR3 amino acids: CAVGGSPHGANEQFF. In DNA form, the CDR3 reads TGTGCGGTCGGCGGCAGTCCCCATGGGGCCAATGAGCAGTTCTTC.

The rearrangement links TRBV21-1 to TRBJ2-2; the table's D call TRBD2 went unverified against the DNA. TRBV21-1 is deemed a pseudogene. The CDR3 length is 17 residues. The CDR3 coding sequence is TGTGCCAGCAGCAAAAAATCTCGCGGGAGGGCCCGTGGGGAGCTGTTTTTT. This gives the protein CASSKKSRGRARGELFF.

The V gene is TRBV7-9, the J gene TRBJ2-3; TRBD1 matches at 10 bases. Trimming at V came to 1 base and at J to 9 bases, leaving 4 bases not matched to a gene. The CDR3 totals 14 residues. Germline assignment: CDR1 SEHNR and CDR2 FQNEAQ (reference sequence). The CDR3 DNA reads TGTGCCAGCAGCTTAGGGACAGGGGGAGTAACGCAGTATTTT. As protein: CASSLGTGGVTQYF.

This sequence joins TRBV25-1 and TRBJ2-3; the D gene is possibly TRBD1 (6 bases). Germline assignment: CDR1 MGHDK and CDR2 SYGVNS. The CDR3 contains 16 residues. The V gene lost 3 bases and the J gene lost 1 base, with 14 bases spanning the gap. As DNA, the CDR3 is TGTGCCAGCAGTGATACAGGGCTCCACGGCACAGATACGCAGTATTTT. Encoded protein: CASSDTGLHGTDTQYF.